This T cell receptor beta chain derives from a study of human T cells and chemical hapten exposure. The germline V gene encodes CDR1 DFQATT and CDR2 SNEGSKA (reference sequence). The CDR3 length is 15 residues. V trimming: 6 bases; J trimming: 2 bases; junction bases outside the gene matches: 12. Each CDR3 protein gets one entry after TCRdb re-called the RACE reads with MiXCR. The sample yields some 350,000 distinct CDR3 sequences, roughly 6.3% seen once. Time point described: patch test 2, 6 weeks after DPC sensitization. Treatment meaning: therapeutic diphenylcyclopropenone sensitization with weekly scalp DPC. This clonotype came up a few times.

The TCR comes from a woman aged 18 to 35 with alopecia areata. Some clones in this sample may be carry-over from other donors' samples. The chain has TRBV20-1 and TRBJ1-2; 7 nucleotides match TRBD1. Sequencing was performed on whole blood, taken in connection with sensitization to the hapten diphenylcyclopropenone (DPC). CDR3 DNA: TGCAGTGCCTATAGTCTTTCGGACAGGAACTATGGCTACACCTTC. This sequence encodes CSAYSLSDRNYGYTF.